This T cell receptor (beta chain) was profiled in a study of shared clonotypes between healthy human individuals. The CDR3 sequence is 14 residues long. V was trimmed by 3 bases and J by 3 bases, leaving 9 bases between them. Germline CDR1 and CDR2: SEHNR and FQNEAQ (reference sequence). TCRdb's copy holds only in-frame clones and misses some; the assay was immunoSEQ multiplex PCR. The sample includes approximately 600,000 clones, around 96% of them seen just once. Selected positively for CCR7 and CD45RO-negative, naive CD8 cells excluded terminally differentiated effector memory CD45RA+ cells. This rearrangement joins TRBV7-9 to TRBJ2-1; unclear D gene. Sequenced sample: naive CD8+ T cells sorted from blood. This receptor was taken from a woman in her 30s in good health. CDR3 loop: CASSFLRNYNEQFF. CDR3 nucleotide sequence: TGTGCCAGCAGCTTTCTACGGAACTACAATGAGCAGTTCTTC. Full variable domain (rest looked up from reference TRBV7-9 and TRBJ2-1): DTGVSQNPRHKITKRGQNVTFRCDPISEHNRLYWYRQTLGQGPEFLTYFQNEAQLEKSRLLSDRFSAERPKGSFSTLEIQRTEQGDSAMYLCASSFLRNYNEQFFGPGTRLTVL.